This T cell receptor beta chain is drawn from a study of blood T cell repertoires in COVID-19. Looking at the study overall: There were acute and convalescent COVID-19 samples, and they came from the United States, Italy and Spain.

The length of the CDR3 is 14 residues. Trimming left V 4 bases short and J 1 base short, with 10 bases between. Germline CDR1 SQVTM, CDR2 ANQGSEA. Authors' data handling: It was from reference gene primer amplification that nucleated cell counts were estimated. The protocol was immunoSEQ multiplex PCR, while the TCRdb copy is restricted to in-frame clones and leaves out a portion. D and trimming come from the DNA, and the V and J calls and clone size come from that table. The sample has around 210,000 clones; 65% to 90% are singletons. Enrolled during active infection, Seattle patients were then followed longitudinally.

The TCR sequence derives from a man aged 50-60 years with COVID-19, enrolled during active disease. The chain joins TRBV29-1 to TRBJ2-2; possible D gene TRBD1, 5 bases. Sequenced input: peripheral blood. In DNA, the CDR3 is TGCAGCGTTGGACAGAACCTGAACACCGGGGAGCTGTTTTTT. Protein: CSVGQNLNTGELFF.